A selection of T cell receptor beta chains follows, all from one sample in a study of cytomegalovirus exposure and HLA in healthy donors. Sequencing used immunoSEQ multiplex PCR; TCRdb keeps in-frame clones, though not all of them. The sample shows around 170,000 clones, around 80% of them seen only once. The sample taken for sequencing was PBMCs. These receptors were obtained from a middle-aged man in good health and CMV-seronegative. CDR3s include the opening cysteine and the closing phenylalanine or tryptophan. A D gene is named only where the DNA matches it firmly. Only part of the rows carry a size: once, few, many, or a class if the clone is expanded.

cdr3_length j_call d_call clone_size v_call cdr3_aa cdr3_nt
15 TRBJ2-1 TRBD2 . TRBV27 CASSPGTSGYNEQFF TGTGCCAGCAGTCCGGGGACTAGCGGTTACAATGAGCAGTTCTTC
14 TRBJ2-4 . . TRBV9 CASSVGGLENIQYF TGTGCCAGCAGCGTAGGAGGTCTAGAAAACATTCAGTACTTC
16 TRBJ2-2 . . TRBV5-6 CASSGLPHRSSGELFF TGTGCCAGCAGTGGGCTTCCCCACAGGTCCAGTGGGGAGCTGTTTTTT
16 TRBJ2-7 TRBD1 . TRBV27 CASSTTGTGVSSEQYF TGTGCCAGCAGCACTACCGGGACAGGGGTCTCCTCCGAGCAGTACTTC
15 TRBJ2-5 TRBD2 . TRBV30 CAWRGLAGVRETQYF TGTGCCTGGAGGGGACTAGCGGGAGTTAGAGAGACCCAGTACTTC
17 TRBJ2-3 . . TRBV7-2 CASSYPGRGPSTDTQYF TGTGCCAGCAGCTACCCAGGGCGGGGGCCTAGCACAGATACGCAGTATTTT
17 TRBJ1-2 TRBD1 . TRBV4-1 CASSQDLGGRGDYGYTF TGCGCCAGCAGCCAAGATCTAGGGGGCAGGGGGGACTATGGCTACACCTTC
12 TRBJ2-7 . . TRBV11-2 CASGGTLGEQYF TGTGCCAGCGGGGGGACTCTTGGCGAGCAGTACTTC
15 TRBJ2-7 TRBD2 . TRBV18 CASSPGLADTYEQYF TGTGCCAGCTCACCAGGACTAGCGGATACCTACGAGCAGTACTTC
15 TRBJ1-2 . . TRBV28 CASSSAGGNNYGYTF TGTGCCAGCAGTTCCGCCGGGGGAAACAACTATGGCTACACCTTC
14 TRBJ2-7 TRBD2 . TRBV29-1 CSVARTSGTYEQYF TGCAGCGTGGCCCGGACTAGCGGTACCTACGAGCAGTACTTC
17 TRBJ2-3 TRBD2 . TRBV19 CASSIPPRAGATDTQYF TGTGCCAGTAGTATACCCCCTCGAGCGGGAGCCACAGATACGCAGTATTTT
14 TRBJ1-1 . . TRBV29-1 CSVEDPLAGTEAFF TGCAGCGTTGAAGATCCCCTGGCGGGTACTGAAGCTTTCTTT
14 TRBJ2-1 TRBD1 . TRBV27 CASGVGTGGFEQFF TGTGCCAGCGGGGTGGGGACAGGGGGTTTTGAGCAGTTCTTC
16 TRBJ2-2 TRBD1 . TRBV6-5 CASSYPTGVATGELFF TGTGCCAGCAGTTACCCGACAGGGGTCGCCACCGGGGAGCTGTTTTTT
16 TRBJ1-1 . . TRBV7-9 CSSSSGGAGVGTEAFF TGTTCCAGCAGCTCCGGGGGGGCCGGGGTCGGCACTGAAGCTTTCTTT
16 TRBJ2-2 . . TRBV7-9 CSSSTPRGPNTGELFF TGTTCCAGCAGCACCCCCAGGGGACCGAACACCGGGGAGCTGTTTTTT
15 TRBJ2-3 . . TRBV2 CASRPWGGPADTQYF TGTGCCAGCAGACCATGGGGCGGCCCGGCGGATACGCAGTATTTT
12 TRBJ2-2 . . TRBV28 CASPADTGELFF TGTGCCAGCCCAGCGGACACCGGGGAGCTGTTTTTT
13 TRBJ2-5 . . TRBV5-4 CASRLADVQTQYF TGTGCCAGCAGACTAGCCGATGTACAGACCCAGTACTTC
16 TRBJ2-1 TRBD2 few TRBV5-1 CASSLAGTSAGDEQFF TGCGCCAGCAGTCTCGCCGGGACTAGCGCGGGCGATGAGCAGTTCTTC
15 TRBJ1-4 TRBD1 . TRBV28 CASSLSGQGPGKLFF TGTGCCAGCAGTTTATCGGGACAGGGGCCCGGAAAACTGTTTTTT
15 TRBJ2-1 TRBD2 . TRBV11-2 CASMVSGSSYNEQFF TGTGCCAGCATGGTTAGCGGGAGCTCCTACAATGAGCAGTTCTTC
16 TRBJ1-1 . . TRBV9 CASSPMDSRIDTEAFF TGTGCCAGCAGCCCCATGGACAGCCGAATAGACACTGAAGCTTTCTTT
15 TRBJ2-5 . . TRBV5-1 CASSLVVEGSETQYF TGCGCCAGCAGCTTGGTCGTGGAGGGGAGTGAGACCCAGTACTTC